A selection of T cell receptor beta chains follows, all from one sample in a study of neoadjuvant anti-PD-1 for oral cavity cancer. Sequenced by immunoSEQ multiplex PCR; TCRdb stores in-frame clones only, minus some. The sample comprises 30,000 to 35,000 clones, more than 75% of which are singletons, and approximately 3.7% rests with the top ten. This specimen was PBMCs, taken before nivolumab (anti-PD-1) treatment. The receptors here all came from a person aged 40 to 85 with oral cavity squamous cell carcinoma. Both conserved end residues are part of each CDR3. A D gene is named only where the DNA matches it firmly. Only some rows state a clone size, as once, few, many or a class for expanded clones.

J gene | clone size | V gene | CDR3 length | D gene | CDR3 protein | CDR3 DNA
TRBJ2-7 | once | TRBV7-9 | 15 | - | CASSLGTASSYEQYF | TGTGCCAGCAGCTTAGGGACCGCCAGTTCCTACGAGCAGTACTTC
TRBJ1-6 | - | TRBV25-1 | 16 | TRBD1 | CASRGGQGRYNSPLHF | TGTGCCAGCAGGGGGGGACAGGGCCGCTATAATTCACCCCTCCACTTT
TRBJ1-2 | - | TRBV20-1 | 11 | - | CSAIPQNGYTF | TGCAGTGCTATCCCCCAGAATGGCTACACCTTC
TRBJ1-6 | - | TRBV19 | 17 | - | CASSTGRRSSYNSPLHF | TGTGCCAGTAGTACGGGACGGAGAAGCTCCTATAATTCACCCCTCCACTTT
TRBJ1-2 | - | TRBV6-6 | 16 | TRBD1 | CASSYGGRGLHYGYTF | TGTGCCAGCAGTTACGGGGGTAGGGGGCTTCACTATGGCTACACCTTC
TRBJ2-7 | - | TRBV10-1 | 13 | - | CASSEYGRNEQYF | TGCGCCAGCAGTGAGTACGGCAGGAACGAGCAGTACTTC
TRBJ2-7 | - | TRBV25-1 | 15 | - | CASIKTGRQGYEQYF | TGTGCCAGCATCAAAACAGGCAGGCAAGGCTACGAGCAGTACTTC
TRBJ2-2 | - | TRBV2 | 12 | - | CASSDNTGELFF | TGTGCCAGCAGTGATAACACCGGGGAGCTGTTTTTT
TRBJ2-1 | - | TRBV7-2 | 15 | TRBD2 | CASSPNGGSGDEQFF | TGTGCCAGCAGCCCCAACGGGGGGTCAGGCGATGAGCAGTTCTTC
TRBJ2-3 | - | TRBV2 | 15 | TRBD2 | CASRVERGFGDTQYF | TGTGCCAGCCGGGTGGAGCGGGGGTTTGGGGATACGCAGTATTTT
TRBJ1-3 | - | TRBV6-5 | 14 | - | CASSYLGTGNTIYF | TGTGCCAGCAGTTACTTGGGAACTGGAAACACCATATATTTT
TRBJ2-1 | few | TRBV12-5 | 17 | - | CASGLARSGTPMREQFF | TGTGCTAGTGGTTTGGCCAGATCCGGGACCCCGATGAGGGAGCAGTTCTTC
TRBJ1-4 | few | TRBV7-9 | 15 | - | CASTKIQGGNEKLFF | TGTGCCAGCACCAAAATACAGGGCGGGAATGAAAAACTGTTTTTT
TRBJ2-7 | - | TRBV4-3 | 15 | TRBD1 | CASSQGWDRRYEQYF | TGCGCCAGCAGCCAAGGGTGGGACAGAAGATACGAGCAGTACTTC
TRBJ2-7 | - | TRBV7-6 | 12 | - | CASSLPVGEQYF | TGTGCCAGCAGCCTCCCAGTGGGGGAGCAGTACTTC
TRBJ2-1 | - | TRBV15 | 13 | - | CATSRESRNEQFF | TGTGCCACCAGCAGAGAATCCAGGAATGAGCAGTTCTTC
TRBJ2-7 | few | TRBV5-1 | 14 | TRBD1 | CASSFGTGDSEQYF | TGCGCCAGCAGCTTCGGGACAGGGGATAGCGAGCAGTACTTC
TRBJ1-2 | - | TRBV5-4 | 13 | - | CASSLAGEAGYTF | TGTGCCAGCAGCTTAGCAGGGGAGGCTGGCTACACCTTC
TRBJ2-2 | - | TRBV5-1 | 15 | TRBD1 | CASRPGQGLTGELFF | TGCGCCAGCAGACCTGGACAGGGGTTGACCGGGGAGCTGTTTTTT
TRBJ2-2 | - | TRBV27 | 15 | - | CASSEDRSGTGELFF | TGTGCCAGCAGTGAAGACCGTTCGGGGACCGGGGAGCTGTTTTTT